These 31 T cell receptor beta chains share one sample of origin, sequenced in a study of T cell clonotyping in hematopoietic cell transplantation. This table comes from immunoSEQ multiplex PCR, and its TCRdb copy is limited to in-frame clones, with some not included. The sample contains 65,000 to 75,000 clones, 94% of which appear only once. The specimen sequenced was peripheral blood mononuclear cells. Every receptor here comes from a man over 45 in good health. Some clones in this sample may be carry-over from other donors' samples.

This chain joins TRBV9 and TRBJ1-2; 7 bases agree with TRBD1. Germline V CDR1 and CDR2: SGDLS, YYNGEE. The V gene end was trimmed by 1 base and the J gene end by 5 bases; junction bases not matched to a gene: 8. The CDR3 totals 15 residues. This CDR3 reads CASSVTSQGGYGYTF. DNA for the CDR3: TGTGCCAGCAGCGTAACCTCGCAGGGGGGATATGGCTACACCTTC.

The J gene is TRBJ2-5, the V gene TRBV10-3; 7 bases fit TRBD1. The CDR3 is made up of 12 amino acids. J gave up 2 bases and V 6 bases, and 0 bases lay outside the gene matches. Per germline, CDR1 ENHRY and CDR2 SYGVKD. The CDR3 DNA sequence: TGTGCCATCAGGGACAGGCAAGAGACCCAGTACTTC. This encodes CAIRDRQETQYF.

CDR3 residues: CASRRIGGTGSHGYTF. As DNA, the CDR3 is TGTGCAAGTCGCCGAATCGGCGGGACAGGGAGCCATGGCTACACCTTC. V usage is TRBV12-2 and J usage is TRBJ1-2; the table's D call of TRBD1 was not tested on the DNA. TRBV12-2 is a pseudogene segment. The CDR3 runs to 16 residues.

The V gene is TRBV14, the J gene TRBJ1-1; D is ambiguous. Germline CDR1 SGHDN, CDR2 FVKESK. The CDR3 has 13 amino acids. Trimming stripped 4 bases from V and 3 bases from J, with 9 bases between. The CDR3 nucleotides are TGTGCCAGCAGCCCTCGACAACACACTGAAGCTTTCTTT. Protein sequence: CASSPRQHTEAFF.

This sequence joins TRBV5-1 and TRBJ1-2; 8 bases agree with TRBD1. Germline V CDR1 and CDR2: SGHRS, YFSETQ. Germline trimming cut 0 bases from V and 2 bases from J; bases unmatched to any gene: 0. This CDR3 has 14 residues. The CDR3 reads CASSLGTGNYGYTF. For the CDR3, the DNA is TGCGCCAGCAGCTTGGGGACAGGGAACTATGGCTACACCTTC.

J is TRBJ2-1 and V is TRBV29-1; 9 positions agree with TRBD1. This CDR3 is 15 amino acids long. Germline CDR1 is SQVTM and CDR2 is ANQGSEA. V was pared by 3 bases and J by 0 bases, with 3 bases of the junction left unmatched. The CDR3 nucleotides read TGCAGCGTTGAGGGACAGGGAAACTCCTACAATGAGCAGTTCTTC. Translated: CSVEGQGNSYNEQFF.

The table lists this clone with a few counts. The CDR3 nucleotides are TGTGCCAGCAGCAGGGACACGGCCCGCCCCCAGCATTTT. Translated, it gives CASSRDTARPQHF. The chain uses TRBV28 and TRBJ1-5; tentatively, D is TRBD1 (6 bases). Trimming pared 6 bases from V and 10 bases from J, leaving 16 bases between. The length of the CDR3 is 13 residues. Germline CDR1 MDHEN, CDR2 SYDVKM.

Here the CDR3 DNA reads TGTGCCTGCCGGGACTCGCACTCCTACGAGCAGTACTTC. This sequence encodes CACRDSHSYEQYF. The gene calls are TRBV7-9 and TRBJ2-7, with D possibly being TRBD2 (6 bases). V was clipped by 11 bases and J by 0 bases, with 14 bases between them. CDR1 is SEHNR and CDR2 is FQNEAQ in the germline V gene (reference sequence). The CDR3 runs 13 residues.

The CDR3 here is CASSVYTDTQYF. DNA for the CDR3: TGTGCCAGCAGCGTTTACACAGATACGCAGTATTTT. The chain joins TRBV11-2 to TRBJ2-3; no reliable D call. This CDR3 is built from 12 residues. CDR1 is SGHAT, CDR2 FQNNGV, per germline. V was shortened by 5 bases and J by 2 bases, with 5 bases between the two germline ends. Variable domain in full (rest from reference TRBV11-2 and TRBJ2-3): EAGVAQSPRYKIIEKRQSVAFWCNPISGHATLYWYQQILGQGPKLLIQFQNNGVVDDSQLPKDRFSAERLKGVDSTLKIQPAKLEDSAVYLCASSVYTDTQYFGPGTRLTVL.

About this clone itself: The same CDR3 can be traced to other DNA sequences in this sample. As DNA, the CDR3 is TGTGCCAGCAGCTTAGGGGGGAGGGAGACCCAGTACTTC. This sequence encodes CASSLGGRETQYF. The V call is TRBV7-2, the J call TRBJ2-5; tentative D call: TRBD2 (6 bases). The germline V gene encodes CDR1 SGHTA and CDR2 FQGNSA. Trimming took 1 base from V and 5 from J, leaving 8 bases between them. This CDR3 contains 13 residues.

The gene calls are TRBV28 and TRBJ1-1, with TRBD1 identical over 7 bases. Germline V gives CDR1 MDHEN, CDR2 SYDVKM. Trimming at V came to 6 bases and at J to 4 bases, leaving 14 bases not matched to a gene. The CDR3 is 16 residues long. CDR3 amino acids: CASRRRQGSGITEAFF. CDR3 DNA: TGTGCCAGCAGGCGACGACAGGGCTCGGGTATCACTGAAGCTTTCTTT.

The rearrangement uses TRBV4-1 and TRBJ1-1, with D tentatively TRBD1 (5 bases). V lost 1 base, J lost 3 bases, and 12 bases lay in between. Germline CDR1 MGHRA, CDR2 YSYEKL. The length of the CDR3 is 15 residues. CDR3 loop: CASSQVETAYTEAFF. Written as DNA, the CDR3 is TGCGCCAGCAGCCAAGTGGAGACAGCCTACACTGAAGCTTTCTTT.

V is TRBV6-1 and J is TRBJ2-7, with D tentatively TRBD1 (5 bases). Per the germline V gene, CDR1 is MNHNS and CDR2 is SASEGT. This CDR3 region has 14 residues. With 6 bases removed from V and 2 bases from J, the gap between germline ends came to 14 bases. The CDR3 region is CASSRQFNPYEQYF. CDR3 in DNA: TGTGCCAGCAGCAGACAGTTTAACCCCTACGAGCAGTACTTC.

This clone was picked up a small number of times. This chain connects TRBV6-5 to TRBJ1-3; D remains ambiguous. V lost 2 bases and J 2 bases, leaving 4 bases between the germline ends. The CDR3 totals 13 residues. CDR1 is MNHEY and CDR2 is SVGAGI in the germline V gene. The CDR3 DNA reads TGTGCCAGCAGTTACAAGGCTGGAAACACCATATATTTT. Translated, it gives CASSYKAGNTIYF.

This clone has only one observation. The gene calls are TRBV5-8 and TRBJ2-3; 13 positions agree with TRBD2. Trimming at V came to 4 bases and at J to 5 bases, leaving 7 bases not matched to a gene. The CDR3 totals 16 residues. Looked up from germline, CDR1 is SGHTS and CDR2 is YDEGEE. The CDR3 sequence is CASSQLAGGPGDTQYF. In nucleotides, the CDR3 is TGTGCCAGCAGCCAACTAGCGGGAGGGCCGGGAGATACGCAGTATTTT.

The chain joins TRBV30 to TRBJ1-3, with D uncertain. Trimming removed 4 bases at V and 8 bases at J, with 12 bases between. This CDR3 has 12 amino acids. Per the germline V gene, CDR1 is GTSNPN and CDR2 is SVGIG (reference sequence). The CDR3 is CAWKTGLDTIYF. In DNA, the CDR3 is TGTGCCTGGAAGACCGGCCTTGACACCATATATTTT.

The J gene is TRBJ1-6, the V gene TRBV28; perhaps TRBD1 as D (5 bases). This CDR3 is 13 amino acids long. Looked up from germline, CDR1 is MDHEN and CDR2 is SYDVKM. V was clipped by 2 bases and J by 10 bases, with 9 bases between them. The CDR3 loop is CASSLEGTSPLHF. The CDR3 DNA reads TGTGCCAGCAGTTTAGAAGGGACCTCACCCCTCCACTTT.

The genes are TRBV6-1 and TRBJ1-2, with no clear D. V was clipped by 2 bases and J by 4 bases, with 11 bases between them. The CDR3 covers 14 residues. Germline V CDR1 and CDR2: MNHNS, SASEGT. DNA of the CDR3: TGTGCCAGCAGTGAAAAGCTGGGCTCCTATGGCTACACCTTC. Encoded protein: CASSEKLGSYGYTF.

The CDR3 sequence: CASSALRFAGEDYF. The CDR3 DNA reads as TGTGCCAGCAGCGCCCTGCGGTTTGCGGGAGAGGATTACTTC. The rearrangement uses TRBV7-8 and TRBJ2-7, with 7 bases matching TRBD2. The CDR3 contains 14 residues. In germline, CDR1 is SGHVS, CDR2 FQNEAQ. V was clipped by 5 bases and J by 13 bases; unmatched bases: 17. The entire variable domain, with the rest obtained from reference TRBV7-8 and TRBJ2-7, is as follows: GAGVSQSPRYKVAKRGQDVALRCDPISGHVSLFWYQQALGQGPEFLTYFQNEAQLDKSGLPSDRFFAERPEGSVSTLKIQRTQQEDSAVYLCASSALRFAGEDYFGPGTRLTVT.

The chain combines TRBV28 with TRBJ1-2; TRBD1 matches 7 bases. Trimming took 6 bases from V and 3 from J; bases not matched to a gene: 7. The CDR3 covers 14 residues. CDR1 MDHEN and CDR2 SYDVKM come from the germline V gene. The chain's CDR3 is CASSRTGQDYGYTF. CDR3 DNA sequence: TGTGCCAGCAGCCGAACCGGACAGGACTATGGCTACACCTTC.

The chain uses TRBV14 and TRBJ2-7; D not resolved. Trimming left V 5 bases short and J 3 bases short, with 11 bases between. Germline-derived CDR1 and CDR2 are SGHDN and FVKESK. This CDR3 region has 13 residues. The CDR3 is CASSGLGFYEQYF. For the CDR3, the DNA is TGTGCCAGCAGCGGGCTCGGGTTCTACGAGCAGTACTTC.

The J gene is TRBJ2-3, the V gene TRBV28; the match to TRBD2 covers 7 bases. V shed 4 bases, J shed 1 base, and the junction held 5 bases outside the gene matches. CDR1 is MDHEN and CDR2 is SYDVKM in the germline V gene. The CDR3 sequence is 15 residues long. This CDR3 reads CASSSSGEGTDTQYF. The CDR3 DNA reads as TGTGCCAGCAGTTCTAGCGGCGAGGGCACAGATACGCAGTATTTT. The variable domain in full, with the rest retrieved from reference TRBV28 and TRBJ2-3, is DVKVTQSSRYLVKRTGEKVFLECVQDMDHENMFWYRQDPGLGLRLIYFSYDVKMKEKGDIPEGYSVSREKKERFSLILESASTNQTSMYLCASSSSGEGTDTQYFGPGTRLTVL.

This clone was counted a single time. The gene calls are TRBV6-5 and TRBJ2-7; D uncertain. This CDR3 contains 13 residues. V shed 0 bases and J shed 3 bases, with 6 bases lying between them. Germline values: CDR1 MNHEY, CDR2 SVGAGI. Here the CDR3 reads CASSYSEFYEQYF. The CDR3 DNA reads TGTGCCAGCAGTTACTCAGAATTCTACGAGCAGTACTTC.

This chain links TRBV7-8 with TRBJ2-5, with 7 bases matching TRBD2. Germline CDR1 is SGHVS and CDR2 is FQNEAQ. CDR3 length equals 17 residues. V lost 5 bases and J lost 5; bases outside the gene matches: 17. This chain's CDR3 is CASSLSGGSYTRETQYF. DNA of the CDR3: TGTGCCAGCAGCCTATCCGGGGGGAGTTATACTAGGGAGACCCAGTACTTC.

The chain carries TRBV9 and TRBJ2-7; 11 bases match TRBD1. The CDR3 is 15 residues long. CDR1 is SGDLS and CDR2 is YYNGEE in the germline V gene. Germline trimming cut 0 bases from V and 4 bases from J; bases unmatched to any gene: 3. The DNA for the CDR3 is TGTGCCAGCAGCGTAGGGACAGGGGGCGGGTACGAGCAGTACTTC. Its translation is CASSVGTGGGYEQYF.

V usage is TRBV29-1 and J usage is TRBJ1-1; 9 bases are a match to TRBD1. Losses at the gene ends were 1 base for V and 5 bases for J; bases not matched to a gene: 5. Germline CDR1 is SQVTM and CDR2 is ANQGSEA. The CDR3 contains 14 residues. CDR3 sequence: CSVEVDRGWTEAFF. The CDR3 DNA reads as TGCAGCGTTGAAGTGGACAGGGGATGGACTGAAGCTTTCTTT.

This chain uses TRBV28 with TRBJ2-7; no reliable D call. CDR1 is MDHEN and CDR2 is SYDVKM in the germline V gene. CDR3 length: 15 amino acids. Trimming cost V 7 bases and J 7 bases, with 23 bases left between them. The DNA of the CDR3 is TGTGCCAGCACCAGTTTGGGATTTGGTATCTGGGAGCAGTACTTC. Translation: CASTSLGFGIWEQYF.

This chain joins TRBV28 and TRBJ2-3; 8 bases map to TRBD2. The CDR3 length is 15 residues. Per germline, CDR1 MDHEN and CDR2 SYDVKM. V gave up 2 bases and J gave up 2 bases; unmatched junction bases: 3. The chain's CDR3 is CASSLPGGATDTQYF. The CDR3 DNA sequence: TGTGCCAGCAGTTTACCCGGGGGGGCCACAGATACGCAGTATTTT. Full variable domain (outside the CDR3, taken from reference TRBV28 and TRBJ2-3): DVKVTQSSRYLVKRTGEKVFLECVQDMDHENMFWYRQDPGLGLRLIYFSYDVKMKEKGDIPEGYSVSREKKERFSLILESASTNQTSMYLCASSLPGGATDTQYFGPGTRLTVL.

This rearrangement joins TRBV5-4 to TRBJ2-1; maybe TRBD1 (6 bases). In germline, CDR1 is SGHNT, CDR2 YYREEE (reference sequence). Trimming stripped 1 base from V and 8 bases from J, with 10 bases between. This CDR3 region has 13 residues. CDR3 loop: CASSLTGFDEQFF. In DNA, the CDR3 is TGTGCCAGCAGCTTGACAGGGTTTGATGAGCAGTTCTTC.

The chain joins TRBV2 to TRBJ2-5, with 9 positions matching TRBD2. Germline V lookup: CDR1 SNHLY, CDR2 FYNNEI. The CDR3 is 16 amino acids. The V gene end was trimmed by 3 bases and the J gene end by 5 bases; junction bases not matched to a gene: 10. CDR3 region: CASSEGLAQWGETQYF. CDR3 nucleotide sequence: TGTGCCAGCAGTGAGGGACTAGCACAATGGGGGGAGACCCAGTACTTC.

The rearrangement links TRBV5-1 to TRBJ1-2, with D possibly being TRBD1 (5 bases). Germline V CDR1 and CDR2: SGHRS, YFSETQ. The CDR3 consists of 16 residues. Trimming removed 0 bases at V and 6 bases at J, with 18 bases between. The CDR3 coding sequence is TGCGCCAGCAGCTTGGATCAGGGCCCTCTCAGGGATGGCTACACCTTC. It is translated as CASSLDQGPLRDGYTF.